This TCR beta chain was identified in a study of control samples from healthy donors and cancer patients. Germline lookup yields CDR1 SGDLS and CDR2 YYNGEE. The CDR3 sequence is 16 residues long. V shed 3 bases and J shed 1 base, with 13 bases lying between them. This clone has just one count. Produced via immunoSEQ multiplex PCR; TCRdb's table is partial and in-frame only. The table records some 120,000 clones, under 95% of them present only once. The J gene is TRBJ2-2, the V gene TRBV9; a weak D match, TRBD1 (5 bases). The TCR was taken from a man aged 50-60 years with head and neck cancer. Sequenced material: PBMCs. The DNA for the CDR3 is TGTGCCAGCAGCGCCCGGACACTACAGAACACCGGGGAGCTGTTTTTT. This translates into CASSARTLQNTGELFF.